These 27 T cell receptor beta chains were all obtained from the same sample, sequenced in a study of blood T cell repertoires in COVID-19. The repertoire was sequenced with immunoSEQ multiplex PCR; TCRdb's copy has only in-frame clones and lacks some. The data show approximately 270,000 clones, with 80% to 90% seen just once and 1.9% held by the top ten. The sample comprised PBMCs or T cells enriched from blood (not recorded which). These receptors came from a woman aged 50 to 60 who had recovered from COVID-19.

V and J are TRBV24-1 and TRBJ2-1, with 14 nucleotides matching TRBD2. V was clipped by 3 bases and J by 6 bases; unmatched bases: 15. The germline V gene has CDR1 KGHDR and CDR2 SFDVKD. The CDR3 consists of 20 residues. The CDR3 DNA is TGTGCCACCAGTGATGACAAGACTAGCGGGAGGGTTGGTTATTTCAATGAGCAGTTCTTC. This encodes CATSDDKTSGRVGYFNEQFF.

The chain uses TRBV7-9 and TRBJ2-7; tentative D call: TRBD2 (6 bases). Trimming left V 3 bases short and J 1 base short, with 13 bases between. The CDR3 runs 15 residues. CDR1 is SEHNR and CDR2 is FQNEAQ in the germline V gene (reference sequence). The CDR3 protein is CASSLSGLPSYEQYF. The CDR3 DNA sequence: TGTGCCAGCAGCTTGAGCGGGTTACCATCCTACGAGCAGTACTTC.

DNA for the CDR3: TGTGCCAGCACCGCATCAGGGGCAAACACCGGGGAGCTGTTTTTT. Residues: CASTASGANTGELFF. The V and J genes are TRBV28 and TRBJ2-2; TRBD1 might be the D (6 bases). Between the trimmed V and J ends, which lost 7 bases and 2 bases, there was a span of 14 bases. This CDR3 has 15 residues. Germline V gives CDR1 MDHEN, CDR2 SYDVKM.

The gene calls are TRBV29-1 and TRBJ2-7; 12 positions match TRBD2. The V segment lost 6 bases and the J segment 3 bases; nucleotides outside the gene matches: 6. CDR1 and CDR2 (germline): SQVTM, ANQGSEA. The CDR3 is 14 amino acids. CDR3 residues: CSVLTSGRDYEQYF. CDR3 sequence (DNA): TGCAGCGTGTTGACTAGCGGGAGAGACTACGAGCAGTACTTC.

The chain recombines TRBV4-2 with TRBJ2-5; 7 nucleotides agree with TRBD1. This CDR3 has 14 residues. Germline V lookup: CDR1 LGHNA, CDR2 YNFKEQ. Trimming cost V 5 bases and J 1 base; bases outside gene matches: 4. The CDR3 nucleotides are TGTGCCAGCAGCAGAACAGGGGCCCAAGAGACCCAGTACTTC. Translated, it gives CASSRTGAQETQYF.

The V gene is TRBV5-1, the J gene TRBJ2-7, with 12 bases that match TRBD1. Germline CDR1 and CDR2: SGHRS and YFSETQ. J lost 0 bases, V lost 3 bases, and 1 base had no gene match. The length of the CDR3 is 15 residues. As DNA, the CDR3 is TGCGCCAGCAGCTGGGGACAGGGGGCCTCCTACGAGCAGTACTTC. Its protein product is CASSWGQGASYEQYF.

The chain carries TRBV5-1 and TRBJ1-2, with TRBD1 matching 10 bases. This CDR3 has 16 residues. Germline CDR1 SGHRS, CDR2 YFSETQ. With 3 bases clipped from V and 7 bases from J, the junction kept 12 bases outside the gene matches. CDR3 region: CASSYGQGVIMSGYTF. The CDR3 DNA reads as TGCGCCAGCAGCTACGGACAGGGGGTTATTATGAGTGGCTACACCTTC. Based on the CDR3 plus reference TRBV5-1 and TRBJ1-2, the full variable domain is KAGVTQTPRYLIKTRGQQVTLSCSPISGHRSVSWYQQTPGQGLQFLFEYFSETQRNKGNFPGRFSGRQFSNSRSEMNVSTLELGDSALYLCASSYGQGVIMSGYTFGSGTRLTVV.

V is TRBV2 and J is TRBJ2-7, with a tentative D call TRBD1 (5 bases). CDR1 is SNHLY, CDR2 FYNNEI, per germline. The CDR3 spans 16 residues. The V end was cut by 4 bases, the J end by 0 bases, with 16 bases between. This CDR3 reads CASSVSRQGNSYEQYF. CDR3 DNA: TGTGCCAGCAGTGTTTCTCGGCAGGGAAACTCCTACGAGCAGTACTTC.

The chain employs TRBV24-1 and TRBJ1-5; 9 bases are shared with TRBD1. The CDR3 consists of 15 residues. Losses at the gene ends were 6 bases for V and 5 bases for J; bases not matched to a gene: 7. CDR1 is KGHDR and CDR2 is SFDVKD in the germline V gene. The CDR3 protein is CATSQSGQGYQPQHF. The CDR3 DNA is TGTGCCACCAGTCAGTCCGGACAGGGGTATCAGCCCCAGCATTTT.

The chain uses TRBV19 and TRBJ1-1, with 7 bases identical to TRBD1. The CDR3 extends over 14 amino acids. Germline V lookup: CDR1 LNHDA, CDR2 SQIVND (reference sequence). Trimming cost V 6 bases and J 5 bases; bases outside gene matches: 9. CDR3 residues: CASSLPGGWTEAFF. As DNA, the CDR3 is TGTGCCAGTAGCCTACCAGGGGGTTGGACTGAAGCTTTCTTT.

This chain joins TRBV6-5 and TRBJ1-2; TRBD1 matches 10 bases. Trimming cost V 6 bases and J 2 bases; bases outside gene matches: 6. Germline CDR1 reads MNHEY; CDR2 reads SVGAGI. CDR3 length: 15 residues. This CDR3 is CASRLTGGVNYGYTF. The CDR3 coding sequence is TGTGCCAGCAGGTTGACAGGGGGCGTAAACTATGGCTACACCTTC.

The J gene is TRBJ2-7, the V gene TRBV7-8, with 9 bases that match TRBD2. The CDR3 contains 14 residues. Germline CDR1 is SGHVS and CDR2 is FQNEAQ. V trimming: 8 bases; J trimming: 2 bases; junction bases outside the gene matches: 7. CDR3 coding DNA: TGTGCCAGCTCCCCTGTAGCGGGAGCCTACGAGCAGTACTTC. Its translation is CASSPVAGAYEQYF.

The J gene is TRBJ1-5, the V gene TRBV27, with D hard to call. V lost 5 bases, J lost 0 bases, and 20 bases lay in between. Germline V gene sequence: CDR1 MNHEY, CDR2 SMNVEV (reference sequence). This CDR3 has 18 amino acids. This chain's CDR3 is CASSPWAPEGNSNQPQHF. CDR3 DNA: TGTGCCAGCAGTCCATGGGCCCCCGAGGGAAATAGCAATCAGCCCCAGCATTTT.

This clone was seen only once. The V gene is TRBV7-9, the J gene TRBJ2-7; D possibly corresponds to TRBD2 (7 bases). Trimming removed 1 base from V and 7 bases from J, with 17 bases in between. This CDR3 has 15 residues. Germline loops: CDR1 SEHNR, CDR2 FQNEAQ (reference sequence). The CDR3 reads CASSLESGGLIEQYF. The CDR3 DNA sequence: TGTGCCAGCAGCTTAGAATCGGGGGGCCTGATTGAGCAGTACTTC.

This clone appeared a few times. The chain couples TRBV20-1 to TRBJ1-2; D is ambiguous. The germline gives CDR1 DFQATT, CDR2 SNEGSKA (reference sequence). V was trimmed by 1 base and J by 12 bases, leaving 6 bases between them. This CDR3 contains 9 residues. CDR3 sequence reads: CSARARDTF. The CDR3 bases are TGCAGTGCTAGAGCCCGGGACACCTTC.

The chain employs TRBV5-8 and TRBJ1-1; D might be TRBD1 (6 bases). This CDR3 is 16 amino acids long. Germline assignment: CDR1 SGHTS and CDR2 YDEGEE. Trimming took off 0 bases at V and 1 base at J, with 13 bases between the two ends. The CDR3 DNA reads TGTGCCAGCAGCTTGGGCAGGGGACCGACGAACACTGAAGCTTTCTTT. Protein product: CASSLGRGPTNTEAFF.

The gene calls are TRBV18 and TRBJ1-5; TRBD1 might be the D (6 bases). Trimming removed 6 bases from V and 4 bases from J, with 13 bases in between. Germline V gene lookup returns CDR1 KGHSH and CDR2 LQKENI. The CDR3 runs 14 residues. In DNA form, the CDR3 reads TGTGCCAGCTCCCTGGGACAAAGAAATCAGCCCCAGCATTTT. Translated: CASSLGQRNQPQHF. Looking up the rest from reference TRBV18 and TRBJ1-5 gives the full variable domain: NAGVMQNPRHLVRRRGQEARLRCSPMKGHSHVYWYRQLPEEGLKFMVYLQKENIIDESGMPKERFSAEFPKEGPSILRIQQVVRGDSAAYFCASSLGQRNQPQHFGDGTRLSIL.

Written as DNA, the CDR3 is TGTGCCAGCAGTGAGCGCAGGTTCAATGAGCAGTTCTTC. Its translation is CASSERRFNEQFF. The genes are TRBV2 and TRBJ2-1; no reliable D call. Looked up from germline, CDR1 is SNHLY and CDR2 is FYNNEI. Trimming pared 3 bases from V and 6 bases from J, leaving 9 bases between. There are 13 residues in the CDR3.

The chain couples TRBV19 to TRBJ2-5; possible D gene TRBD2, 5 bases. CDR1 and CDR2 (germline): LNHDA, SQIVND (reference sequence). Trimming stripped 4 bases from V and 3 bases from J, with 12 bases between. The CDR3 totals 14 residues. The CDR3 bases are TGTGCCAGTAGTAATGCGGGCAGTAAAGAGACCCAGTACTTC. Residues: CASSNAGSKETQYF. The variable domain in full, with the rest retrieved from reference TRBV19 and TRBJ2-5, is DGGITQSPKYLFRKEGQNVTLSCEQNLNHDAMYWYRQDPGQGLRLIYYSQIVNDFQKGDIAEGYSVSREKKESFPLTVTSAQKNPTAFYLCASSNAGSKETQYFGPGTRLLVL.

This chain uses TRBV6-4 with TRBJ1-1; D gene ambiguous. Trimming shortened V by 4 bases and J by 0 bases, and 15 bases separated the two germline ends. The CDR3 sequence is 16 residues long. The germline V gene encodes CDR1 MRHNA and CDR2 SNTAGT. CDR3 bases: TGTGCCAGCAGTGCGTCGGGTGGCAACATGAACACTGAAGCTTTCTTT. Amino acids: CASSASGGNMNTEAFF.

A few counts support this clone. This sequence joins TRBV6-1 and TRBJ2-2; perhaps TRBD1 as D (5 bases). Germline CDR1 is MNHNS and CDR2 is SASEGT. Trimming stripped 2 bases from V and 0 bases from J, with 10 bases between. This CDR3 is built from 16 residues. The CDR3 is CASSEFWGANTGELFF. The CDR3 DNA follows: TGTGCCAGCAGTGAATTTTGGGGCGCGAACACCGGGGAGCTGTTTTTT.

In DNA, the CDR3 is TGTGCCAGCGGTAGGCAGGGGAGCTACGAGCAGTACTTC. This sequence encodes CASGRQGSYEQYF. The genes are TRBV6-5 and TRBJ2-7; D perhaps matches TRBD1 (6 bases). The CDR3 contains 13 residues. V lost 8 bases, J lost 3 bases, and 14 bases lay in between. The germline CDR1 and CDR2 sequences are MNHEY and SVGAGI.

V usage is TRBV7-9 and J usage is TRBJ1-2, with unresolved D. V dropped 5 bases and J dropped 4 bases, with 11 bases sitting between them. This CDR3 is built from 13 residues. The V gene's germline CDR1 is SEHNR and CDR2 FQNEAQ (reference sequence). Here the CDR3 DNA reads TGTGCCAGCAGCCCAGTGGAGGGCTATGGCTACACCTTC. This sequence encodes CASSPVEGYGYTF.

J is TRBJ2-3 and V is TRBV9; 7 bases align to TRBD2. Germline values: CDR1 SGDLS, CDR2 YYNGEE. The CDR3 extends over 15 amino acids. V lost 0 bases to trimming and J lost 0 bases; unmatched junction nucleotides: 1. CDR3 in amino acids: CASSVASGSTDTQYF. The CDR3 bases are TGTGCCAGCAGCGTAGCTAGCGGTAGCACAGATACGCAGTATTTT.

The V gene is TRBV10-3, the J gene TRBJ2-7; 8 bases align to TRBD1. The CDR3 loop spans 14 amino acids. Germline V gene lookup returns CDR1 ENHRY and CDR2 SYGVKD. The junction had 6 bases not matched to a gene; V was cut back by 6 bases and J by 2 bases. The CDR3 reads CAISPGTGPYEQYF. CDR3 nucleotide sequence: TGTGCCATCAGCCCCGGGACAGGCCCCTACGAGCAGTACTTC.

The chain employs TRBV4-1 and TRBJ1-5; D ambiguous. The V end lost 1 base, the J end lost 6 bases, and 7 bases lay between the germline ends. Per the germline V gene, CDR1 is MGHRA and CDR2 is YSYEKL. The CDR3 length is 13 residues. This CDR3 reads CASSQVSGQPQHF. DNA of the CDR3: TGCGCCAGCAGCCAAGTATCGGGTCAGCCCCAGCATTTT.

The V and J genes are TRBV18 and TRBJ2-5; 9 bases align to TRBD2. Losses at the gene ends were 4 bases for V and 0 bases for J; bases not matched to a gene: 6. This CDR3 region has 16 residues. Germline V gene data show CDR1 as KGHSH and CDR2 as LQKENI. CDR3 in DNA: TGTGCCAGCTCACGGTCTAGCGGGATCAACCAAGAGACCCAGTACTTC. Translation: CASSRSSGINQETQYF.